This T cell receptor beta chain appears in the sequencing data of a study of a mutant IDH1 vaccine in newly diagnosed glioma. Across the whole study: Treated patients, approximately 60% male and roughly 40% female, averaged about 40 years of age.

Trimming removed 6 bases at V and 6 bases at J, with 11 bases between. The germline gives CDR1 MNHNS, CDR2 SASEGT. The CDR3 spans 13 residues. Details on this clone: The antigen is undetermined.

Libraries were prepared by immunoSEQ multiplex PCR; TCRdb keeps only in-frame clonotypes and omits some of them. The sample consists of 30,000 or so clones, about 88% of them appearing once. Specified time point: baseline, week 1 (first vaccination visit). Treatment of the sample: pre-vaccination baseline after standard-of-care therapy. Broader study findings: Top-clonotype changes in peripheral T cells seemed unrelated to pseudoprogression.

V and J are TRBV6-1 and TRBJ2-2, with D maybe TRBD1 (6 bases). Specimen: PBMCs, collected from a glioma patient treated with radiotherapy, temozolomide or both. The receptor was isolated from a woman aged 40 to 50 with glioma. CDR3 sequence (DNA): TGTGCCAGCAGCGCGACAGGATCCGGGGAGCTGTTTTTT. This encodes CASSATGSGELFF.